The 27 T cell receptor beta chains in this list originate from one sample, sequenced in a study of cytomegalovirus exposure and HLA in healthy donors (dated by TCRdb to about 2017). Library creation used the immunoSEQ multiplex PCR assay. For the multiplex PCR, a mixture combining 60 forward primers for TCR Vbeta segments and 13 reverse primers for TCR Jbeta segments was used. In TCRdb, the immuneACCESS table is reduced to in-frame sequences with V and J assigned. These tables do not hold every clone; where another copy was compared, an unresolved V gene accounts for under half, and the others remain unexplained. Within this sample are 150,000 to 200,000 clones, with about four fifths of them counted one time only. The biggest ten clones account for less than 2% of the sample. Sequenced sample: PBMCs. The receptors here all came from a woman aged 18-29 years in good health and CMV-seronegative.

The rearrangement links TRBV2 to TRBJ2-7, with 9 bases that match TRBD2. CDR1 is SNHLY and CDR2 is FYNNEI in the germline V gene. There are 14 residues in the CDR3. Losses at the gene ends were 3 bases for V and 2 bases for J; bases not matched to a gene: 2. The CDR3, as DNA: TGTGCCAGCAGTGAGGTAGCGGGAGCCTACGAGCAGTACTTC. It translates to CASSEVAGAYEQYF. Looking up the rest from reference TRBV2 and TRBJ2-7 gives the full variable domain: EPEVTQTPSHQVTQMGQEVILRCVPISNHLYFYWYRQILGQKVEFLVSFYNNEISEKSEIFDDQFSVERPDGSNFTLKIRSTKLEDSAMYFCASSEVAGAYEQYFGPGTRLTVT.

This clone was seen once. The gene calls are TRBV5-5 and TRBJ2-7, with 8 bases that match TRBD1. CDR1 and CDR2 from the germline V gene are SGHKS and YYEKEE (reference sequence). V trimming: 4 bases; J trimming: 2 bases; junction bases outside the gene matches: 5. The CDR3 consists of 14 residues. CDR3 nucleotides: TGTGCCAGCAGCCCTGGACAGGGAGCCTACGAGCAGTACTTC. Amino acid sequence: CASSPGQGAYEQYF. Full variable domain (outside the CDR3, taken from reference TRBV5-5 and TRBJ2-7): DAGVTQSPTHLIKTRGQQVTLRCSPISGHKSVSWYQQVLGQGPQFIFQYYEKEERGRGNFPDRFSARQFPNYSSELNVNALLLGDSALYLCASSPGQGAYEQYFGPGTRLTVT.

This chain joins TRBV9 and TRBJ2-1; a weak D match, TRBD1 (6 bases). Trimming shortened V by 0 bases and J by 5 bases, and 9 bases separated the two germline ends. The length of the CDR3 is 14 residues. CDR1 and CDR2 (germline): SGDLS, YYNGEE. Here the CDR3 DNA reads TGTGCCAGCAGCGTAGGGGGGCAAAACAATGAGCAGTTCTTC. As protein: CASSVGGQNNEQFF.

This clone was recorded once. The chain links TRBV30 to TRBJ2-1, with 13 bases that match TRBD2. J gave up 8 bases and V 5 bases, and 6 bases lay outside the gene matches. CDR3 length equals 14 residues. The V gene's germline CDR1 is GTSNPN and CDR2 SVGIG (reference sequence). CDR3 amino acids: CAWETSGGPHEQFF. CDR3 DNA sequence: TGTGCCTGGGAGACTAGCGGGGGGCCCCATGAGCAGTTCTTC.

This clone was observed a few times. The genes are TRBV6-1 and TRBJ1-1, with 7 nucleotides matching TRBD1. With V trimmed by 5 bases and J by 8 bases, 5 bases remained unmatched. The CDR3 length is 12 residues. The germline V gene encodes CDR1 MNHNS and CDR2 SASEGT. CDR3 region: CASSQPGQEAFF. CDR3 sequence (DNA): TGTGCCAGCAGTCAACCGGGACAGGAAGCTTTCTTT.

The chain uses TRBV7-8 and TRBJ1-2; no reliable D call. Germline V gives CDR1 SGHVS, CDR2 FQNEAQ. V was trimmed by 0 bases and J by 5 bases, leaving 13 bases between them. The CDR3 is 15 residues long. CDR3 in DNA: TGTGCCAGCAGCTTAGCCGCGGGCGTACGATATGGCTACACCTTC. Translated: CASSLAAGVRYGYTF. Complete variable domain (other parts from reference TRBV7-8 and TRBJ1-2): GAGVSQSPRYKVAKRGQDVALRCDPISGHVSLFWYQQALGQGPEFLTYFQNEAQLDKSGLPSDRFFAERPEGSVSTLKIQRTQQEDSAVYLCASSLAAGVRYGYTFGSGTRLTVV.

V is TRBV30 and J is TRBJ2-7; the match to TRBD2 covers 8 bases. The length of the CDR3 is 13 residues. Germline CDR1 and CDR2: GTSNPN and SVGIG (reference sequence). The ends lost 1 base at V and 12 bases at J; junction bases unmatched: 11. The DNA of the CDR3 is TGTGCCTGGAGTGGGACCCCTACTAGCGGAACGTACTTC. This gives the protein CAWSGTPTSGTYF.

The chain carries TRBV21-1 and TRBJ2-4; the table gives TRBD1 as D, unverified against the DNA. TRBV21-1 is labeled a pseudogene. This CDR3 region has 17 residues. The CDR3: CASHRDRVLSAKNIQYF. The CDR3 DNA sequence: TGTGCCAGCCACCGGGACAGGGTTTTATCGGCCAAAAACATTCAGTACTTC.

V and J are TRBV30 and TRBJ2-2; perhaps TRBD1 as D (5 bases). Trimming shortened V by 8 bases and J by 7 bases, and 17 bases separated the two germline ends. Germline values: CDR1 GTSNPN, CDR2 SVGIG (reference sequence). CDR3 length equals 13 residues. The CDR3 nucleotides read TGTGCCCTTACCCCAGGGTTCGGCGGGGAGCTGTTTTTT. Encoded protein: CALTPGFGGELFF.

The rearrangement uses TRBV6-5 and TRBJ2-5, with 7 bases identical to TRBD1. The DNA end lines up better with TRBJ2-7; the J call may be wrong. CDR1 MNHEY and CDR2 SVGAGI come from the germline V gene. The CDR3 is 15 residues long. The CDR3 coding sequence is TGTGCCAGCAGTTACTCGGAGCTCAGGGGGTACGAGCAGTACTTC. Translation: CASSYSELRGYEQYF.

The rearrangement joins TRBV2 to TRBJ2-1; TRBD2 is a possible D gene (5 bases). Germline V CDR1 and CDR2: SNHLY, FYNNEI. The V and J ends lost 4 bases and 3 bases respectively, with 13 bases between them. The CDR3 consists of 15 residues. This chain's CDR3 is CASSGGSGLYNEQFF. In nucleotides, the CDR3 is TGTGCCAGCAGTGGTGGCAGCGGCCTCTACAATGAGCAGTTCTTC.

This clone has more than one count but fewer than ten. This chain connects TRBV5-6 to TRBJ1-3; a weak D match, TRBD1 (5 bases). The CDR3 extends over 13 amino acids. Germline V CDR1 and CDR2: SGHDT, YYEEEE. Between the trimmed V and J ends, which lost 5 bases and 0 bases, there was a span of 6 bases. The CDR3 region has the DNA TGTGCCAGCAGACAGGTCTCTGGAAACACCATATATTTT. It codes for CASRQVSGNTIYF.

V usage is TRBV6-5 and J usage is TRBJ1-1, with D perhaps TRBD1 (6 bases). V lost 0 bases and J lost 0, with 11 bases in between. The CDR3 loop spans 16 amino acids. CDR1 MNHEY and CDR2 SVGAGI come from the germline V gene. The CDR3 is CASSYSPGQMNTEAFF. CDR3 in DNA: TGTGCCAGCAGTTACTCACCTGGACAGATGAACACTGAAGCTTTCTTT.

In this sample, this clone turned up once. This chain connects TRBV7-2 to TRBJ2-7, with 7 bases matching TRBD1. Trimming at V came to 3 bases and at J to 2 bases, leaving 7 bases not matched to a gene. The CDR3 extends over 15 amino acids. The germline V gene encodes CDR1 SGHTA and CDR2 FQGNSA. Written as DNA, the CDR3 is TGTGCCAGCAGCTTCTTCACAGGGGAAACCTACGAGCAGTACTTC. Encoded protein: CASSFFTGETYEQYF.

This clone has just a few counts. The chain recombines TRBV2 with TRBJ1-4; 9 bases map to TRBD1. Trimming cost V 5 bases and J 10 bases; bases outside gene matches: 8. The CDR3 runs to 14 residues. Per germline, CDR1 SNHLY and CDR2 FYNNEI. The CDR3 region is CASSPGQGVGKLFF. As DNA, the CDR3 is TGTGCCAGCAGTCCGGGACAGGGTGTTGGAAAACTGTTTTTT.

The chain employs TRBV9 and TRBJ2-3; tentatively, D is TRBD2 (5 bases). This CDR3 comprises 15 residues. Per the germline V gene, CDR1 is SGDLS and CDR2 is YYNGEE. Trimming removed 0 bases at V and 2 bases at J, with 10 bases between. The CDR3 protein is CASSVGSVSTDTQYF. DNA for the CDR3: TGTGCCAGCAGCGTAGGTAGCGTCTCCACAGATACGCAGTATTTT.

This clone was recorded a few times. The chain recombines TRBV18 with TRBJ1-2; possibly TRBD1 for D (6 bases). V was trimmed by 0 bases and J by 1 base, leaving 12 bases between them. CDR3 size: 16 residues. CDR1 and CDR2 from the germline V gene are KGHSH and LQKENI. This CDR3 is CASSPPGGGVNYGYTF. The CDR3, as DNA: TGTGCCAGCTCACCACCGGGAGGGGGTGTTAACTATGGCTACACCTTC.

The rearrangement joins TRBV11-3 to TRBJ2-3, with D tentatively TRBD2 (6 bases). Per the germline V gene, CDR1 is SGHNT and CDR2 is YENEEA. Trimming cost V 5 bases and J 0 bases, with 18 bases left between them. The CDR3 runs to 17 residues. CDR3 sequence reads: CASSPGGLAGSTDTQYF. In nucleotides, the CDR3 is TGTGCCAGCAGCCCCGGGGGACTGGCGGGAAGCACAGATACGCAGTATTTT.

The CDR3 protein is CAWSVSYRGGTEAFF. For the CDR3, the DNA is TGTGCCTGGAGTGTAAGTTACAGGGGGGGGACTGAAGCTTTCTTT. The V and J genes are TRBV30 and TRBJ1-1; 8 bases fit TRBD1. Germline V gene sequence: CDR1 GTSNPN, CDR2 SVGIG (reference sequence). The CDR3 length is 15 residues. The J segment lost 5 bases and the V segment lost 0 bases, leaving 8 bases of the junction unmatched.

The rearrangement uses TRBV5-4 and TRBJ2-5; TRBD2 matches at 7 bases. The V gene's germline CDR1 is SGHNT and CDR2 YYREEE (reference sequence). This CDR3 has 16 amino acids. Unmatched junction bases numbered 8, after V lost 2 bases and J lost 1 base. CDR3: CASSFVLAGLQETQYF. DNA of the CDR3: TGTGCCAGCAGCTTTGTCTTAGCGGGCCTCCAAGAGACCCAGTACTTC.

The J gene is TRBJ2-1, the V gene TRBV28; 10 bases are a match to TRBD2. Trimming removed 3 bases from V and 8 bases from J; junction bases left unmatched: 10. The CDR3 is 16 amino acids. Germline assignment: CDR1 MDHEN and CDR2 SYDVKM. CDR3 sequence reads: CASSFKAGGWGDEQFF. The CDR3 region has the DNA TGTGCCAGCAGTTTCAAAGCGGGAGGGTGGGGAGATGAGCAGTTCTTC.

This chain connects TRBV5-4 to TRBJ2-3; tentative D call: TRBD2 (5 bases). The CDR3 length is 15 residues. The V gene's germline CDR1 is SGHNT and CDR2 YYREEE (reference sequence). V was shortened by 0 bases and J by 7 bases, with 15 bases between the two germline ends. CDR3 in DNA: TGTGCCAGCAGCTTGGAGGCAGCGGCCCTTAATACGCAGTATTTT. Its protein is CASSLEAAALNTQYF.

The chain couples TRBV7-8 to TRBJ2-7, with D unclear. The germline V and J ends were trimmed by 8 bases and 2 bases, with 19 bases remaining between them. Germline V gene data show CDR1 as SGHVS and CDR2 as FQNEAQ. CDR3 size: 15 residues. The CDR3 region is CASPVEAVPTYEQYF. The CDR3 bases are TGTGCCAGCCCCGTTGAGGCGGTGCCGACCTACGAGCAGTACTTC.

J is TRBJ1-4 and V is TRBV10-1; D remains ambiguous. The CDR3 is 13 residues long. The V end was cut by 3 bases, the J end by 5 bases, with 7 bases between. Germline assignment: CDR1 WNHNN and CDR2 SYGVQD (reference sequence). CDR3 residues: CASSDTSNEKLFF. CDR3 sequence (DNA): TGCGCCAGCAGTGATACGAGCAATGAAAAACTGTTTTTT.

The chain links TRBV10-2 to TRBJ2-3, with D unresolved. CDR1 is WSHSY, CDR2 SAAADI, per germline. This CDR3 is built from 13 residues. Trimming removed 8 bases at V and 0 bases at J, with 9 bases between. CDR3 sequence (DNA): TGCGCCAGCGGTGGGCCTAGCACAGATACGCAGTATTTT. Its protein is CASGGPSTDTQYF.

V gene TRBV4-3 combines with J gene TRBJ1-3, with D possibly being TRBD1 (5 bases). Trimming cost V 4 bases and J 6 bases, with 22 bases left between them. Germline V gene sequence: CDR1 LGHNA, CDR2 YSLEER. CDR3 size: 17 residues. CDR3 region: CASSPDLGGAGPNTIYF. CDR3 DNA sequence: TGCGCCAGCAGCCCAGATCTCGGGGGTGCAGGACCAAACACCATATATTTT.

The chain has TRBV7-2 and TRBJ1-5, with a possible D match to TRBD1 (6 bases). The CDR3 has 15 residues. Deletions cut 2 bases from V and 4 bases from J, with 12 bases between. CDR1 is SGHTA, CDR2 FQGNSA, per germline. The CDR3 protein is CASSLTGLENQPQHF. As DNA, the CDR3 is TGTGCCAGCAGCTTAACAGGGTTGGAAAATCAGCCCCAGCATTTT. Variable domain in full (rest from reference TRBV7-2 and TRBJ1-5): GAGVSQSPSNKVTEKGKDVELRCDPISGHTALYWYRQSLGQGLEFLIYFQGNSAPDKSGLPSDRFSAERTGGSVSTLTIQRTQQEDSAVYLCASSLTGLENQPQHFGDGTRLSIL.